This passage covers 24 T cell receptor beta chains from one sample sequenced in a study of regulatory and conventional T cells in RAG deficiency. Method: immunoSEQ multiplex PCR; TCRdb's copy keeps in-frame clones and lacks some. The top ten clones hold about an eighth of a sample with tens of thousands of clones, around 89% of them seen once. These same data were also listed under a study on regulatory T cells. That report adds: Primers: 52 TRBV forward and 13 TRBJ reverse.

The source material was CD8+ T cells sorted from blood. The source is a human donor in good health.

The genes are TRBV5-1 and TRBJ2-1; weak D call: TRBD2 (6 bases). CDR3 length: 13 amino acids. V lost 0 bases to trimming and J lost 9 bases, with 10 bases between them. Germline V CDR1 and CDR2: SGHRS, YFSETQ. The CDR3 DNA is TGCGCCAGCAGCTTGGCCGGGGGAGTTGAGCAGTTCTTC. Translating it yields CASSLAGGVEQFF. Full variable domain (missing parts from reference TRBV5-1 and TRBJ2-1): KAGVTQTPRYLIKTRGQQVTLSCSPISGHRSVSWYQQTPGQGLQFLFEYFSETQRNKGNFPGRFSGRQFSNSRSEMNVSTLELGDSALYLCASSLAGGVEQFFGPGTRLTVL.

In DNA, the CDR3 is TGTGCCAGCAGCTTGGGGCAGGCGGACGAGCAGTACTTC. As protein: CASSLGQADEQYF. This sequence joins TRBV5-6 and TRBJ2-7; D remains unclear. This CDR3 contains 13 residues. Germline V gives CDR1 SGHDT, CDR2 YYEEEE. V was trimmed by 0 bases and J by 5 bases, leaving 9 bases between them.

DNA for the CDR3: TGTGCCAGCAGAACTAGCGGACTAACCCTGGGGGATACGCAGTATTTT. This codes for CASRTSGLTLGDTQYF. The chain couples TRBV27 to TRBJ2-3; TRBD2 agrees at 8 bases. The V and J ends lost 6 bases and 6 bases, in that order; junction bases with no gene match: 14. Germline V CDR1 and CDR2: MNHEY, SMNVEV (reference sequence). The CDR3 is 16 amino acids.

The chain links TRBV4-3 to TRBJ1-2, with 11 nucleotides matching TRBD1. The V gene end was trimmed by 6 bases and the J gene end by 3 bases; junction bases not matched to a gene: 3. This CDR3 spans 14 amino acids. Germline CDR1 is LGHNA and CDR2 is YSLEER. CDR3 DNA sequence: TGCGCCAGCAGAGGGACAGGGGGACACTATGGCTACACCTTC. This sequence encodes CASRGTGGHYGYTF.

This chain uses TRBV28 with TRBJ1-2; D possibly corresponds to TRBD1 (5 bases). V lost 4 bases and J 4 bases, leaving 13 bases between the germline ends. The CDR3 has 14 amino acids. Germline loops: CDR1 MDHEN, CDR2 SYDVKM. The CDR3 spells CASSSGTAIYGYTF. The CDR3 coding sequence is TGTGCCAGCAGTTCCGGGACGGCGATCTATGGCTACACCTTC.

The V call is TRBV28, the J call TRBJ2-7; maybe TRBD1 (6 bases). Germline V gives CDR1 MDHEN, CDR2 SYDVKM. V lost 10 bases and J 4 bases, leaving 14 bases between the germline ends. CDR3 size: 12 residues. CDR3 nucleotide sequence: TGTGCCACACAAGGACAGCCATACGAGCAGTACTTC. Its translation is CATQGQPYEQYF.

This chain joins TRBV2 and TRBJ2-3; TRBD2 matches at 11 bases. The CDR3 extends over 16 amino acids. The V and J ends lost 6 bases and 2 bases, in that order; junction bases with no gene match: 7. The V gene's germline CDR1 is SNHLY and CDR2 FYNNEI. For the CDR3, the DNA is TGTGCCAGCAGGGTGACTAGCGGGACCTACACAGATACGCAGTATTTT. It is translated as CASRVTSGTYTDTQYF.

The chain has TRBV2 and TRBJ1-4, with no clear D. This CDR3 comprises 14 residues. The V and J ends lost 5 bases and 7 bases respectively, with 14 bases between them. Germline V gives CDR1 SNHLY, CDR2 FYNNEI. This CDR3 reads CASSTTGRIEKLFF. CDR3 in DNA: TGTGCCAGCAGTACTACCGGGAGAATTGAAAAACTGTTTTTT.

The V and J genes are TRBV27 and TRBJ1-1; 8 bases agree with TRBD1. This CDR3 contains 15 residues. From germline, CDR1 is MNHEY and CDR2 SMNVEV (reference sequence). Trimming took 3 bases from V and 2 from J; bases not matched to a gene: 5. CDR3 in DNA: TGTGCCAGCAGTTTGGGACAGGTACCTAACACTGAAGCTTTCTTT. Its protein is CASSLGQVPNTEAFF.

The rearrangement joins TRBV6-5 to TRBJ1-2; TRBD1 agrees at 7 bases. Germline V CDR1 and CDR2: MNHEY, SVGAGI. V was pared by 6 bases and J by 0 bases, with 7 bases of the junction left unmatched. CDR3 size: 15 residues. The CDR3 reads CASSQGQLANYGYTF. In nucleotides, the CDR3 is TGTGCCAGCAGCCAGGGACAGTTAGCTAACTATGGCTACACCTTC.

This clone was seen just once. At one of its ends the junction is not consistent with the germline gene, which may arise from a read error. The chain is built from TRBV7-9 and TRBJ2-2; 8 bases map to TRBD1. This CDR3 contains 13 residues. From germline, CDR1 is SEHNR and CDR2 FQNEAQ (reference sequence). CDR3 protein: CASEIMTDRELFF. The CDR3 bases are TGTGCCAGCGAAATCATGACGGACAGGGAGTTGTTTTTT.

The chain is built from TRBV28 and TRBJ2-3; 9 nucleotides line up with TRBD1. Germline loops: CDR1 MDHEN, CDR2 SYDVKM. Germline trimming cut 5 bases from V and 6 bases from J; bases unmatched to any gene: 9. This CDR3 has 15 amino acids. CDR3 sequence: CASSPRTGVMDTQYF. In DNA, the CDR3 is TGTGCCAGCAGTCCCCGGACAGGGGTCATGGATACGCAGTATTTT.

This chain connects TRBV29-1 to TRBJ1-4; no reliable D call. The CDR3 contains 13 residues. Germline CDR1 and CDR2: SQVTM and ANQGSEA. V lost 4 bases, J lost 2 bases, and 8 bases lay in between. The CDR3 here is CSVVEPTNEKLFF. The CDR3 coding sequence is TGCAGCGTTGTCGAGCCGACTAATGAAAAACTGTTTTTT.

The CDR3 protein is CASSLGGDGTGELFF. Written as DNA, the CDR3 is TGTGCCAGCAGCTTAGGGGGGGATGGCACCGGGGAGCTGTTTTTT. This rearrangement joins TRBV7-6 to TRBJ2-2; tentative D call: TRBD2 (6 bases). The V gene lost 1 base and the J gene lost 4 bases, with 10 bases spanning the gap. The CDR3 loop spans 15 amino acids. Germline V gene data show CDR1 as SGHVS and CDR2 as FNYEAQ.

V usage is TRBV19 and J usage is TRBJ2-1; 8 positions match TRBD2. The CDR3 is 16 residues long. J was trimmed by 8 bases and V by 1 base; bases with no gene match: 10. Germline V gives CDR1 LNHDA, CDR2 SQIVND (reference sequence). The CDR3 reads CASSIVPGGARHEQFF. The CDR3 nucleotides are TGTGCCAGTAGTATAGTTCCCGGGGGGGCTCGACATGAGCAGTTCTTC.

The count of this clone is one. The rearrangement joins TRBV7-2 to TRBJ1-2, with a tentative D call TRBD1 (6 bases). The CDR3 totals 15 residues. Per germline, CDR1 SGHTA and CDR2 FQGNSA. The ends were cut back, 5 bases at V and 4 bases at J, with 17 bases in the middle. The CDR3 loop is CASSARAGAGYGYTF. The CDR3 DNA reads TGTGCCAGCAGCGCTAGGGCAGGGGCCGGCTATGGCTACACCTTC.

The chain uses TRBV29-1 and TRBJ1-2; D ambiguous. CDR1 and CDR2 from the germline V gene are SQVTM and ANQGSEA. This CDR3 spans 14 amino acids. Trimming pared 3 bases from V and 2 bases from J, leaving 13 bases between. The chain's CDR3 is CSVDNTGQNYGYTF. The CDR3 nucleotides read TGCAGCGTTGACAACACCGGCCAGAACTATGGCTACACCTTC.

This clone was observed a single time. The CDR3 is CATSSRTWEGYTF. The CDR3 DNA sequence: TGTGCCACCAGCAGCCGGACCTGGGAAGGCTACACCTTC. The rearrangement links TRBV15 to TRBJ1-2; no clear D gene. This CDR3 is 13 amino acids long. The V end was cut by 3 bases, the J end by 8 bases, with 13 bases between. The germline V gene has CDR1 LNHNV and CDR2 YYDKDF (reference sequence).

The chain joins TRBV4-1 to TRBJ1-6; TRBD1 matches 8 bases. The germline V gene encodes CDR1 MGHRA and CDR2 YSYEKL. J lost 7 bases, V lost 5 bases, and 13 bases had no gene match. This CDR3 is built from 17 residues. In nucleotides, the CDR3 is TGCGCCAGCAGCGGGAGGGGCAGGGGGCGCAGAAATTCACCCCTCCACTTT. Its protein is CASSGRGRGRRNSPLHF.

The chain uses TRBV29-1 and TRBJ2-7; D is unclear. Germline assignment: CDR1 SQVTM and CDR2 ANQGSEA. The CDR3 runs to 13 residues. V gave up 4 bases and J gave up 2 bases, with 12 bases separating them. The DNA of the CDR3 is TGCAGCGTTGTCCCGGAGCAAACCTACGAGCAGTACTTC. Its translation is CSVVPEQTYEQYF.

This chain joins TRBV5-4 and TRBJ2-7; TRBD2 matches 10 bases. Germline values: CDR1 SGHNT, CDR2 YYREEE (reference sequence). There are 15 residues in the CDR3. Germline trimming cut 4 bases from V and 5 bases from J; bases unmatched to any gene: 9. CDR3 protein: CASSGAGLAGDEQYF. CDR3 nucleotides: TGTGCCAGCAGCGGGGCGGGGCTAGCGGGAGACGAGCAGTACTTC.

A single count supports this clone. V usage is TRBV29-1 and J usage is TRBJ2-3; no clear D gene. Germline V gene data show CDR1 as SQVTM and CDR2 as ANQGSEA. The CDR3 extends over 13 amino acids. V gave up 5 bases and J gave up 4 bases, with 13 bases separating them. CDR3 region: CSVQMRPSDTQYF. In DNA, the CDR3 is TGCAGCGTTCAGATGAGACCTTCAGATACGCAGTATTTT.

This clone has only a few counts. The J gene is TRBJ1-5, the V gene TRBV18; D gene ambiguous. The CDR3 contains 15 residues. CDR1 is KGHSH, CDR2 LQKENI, per germline. Deletions cut 3 bases from V and 1 base from J, with 10 bases between. The CDR3 region is CASSPTAESNQPQHF. The DNA for the CDR3 is TGTGCCAGCTCACCGACCGCGGAGAGCAATCAGCCCCAGCATTTT. Filled out from reference TRBV18 and TRBJ1-5, the complete variable domain reads NAGVMQNPRHLVRRRGQEARLRCSPMKGHSHVYWYRQLPEEGLKFMVYLQKENIIDESGMPKERFSAEFPKEGPSILRIQQVVRGDSAAYFCASSPTAESNQPQHFGDGTRLSIL.

J is TRBJ2-1 and V is TRBV6-4, with D tentatively TRBD2 (5 bases). CDR1 is MRHNA, CDR2 SNTAGT, per germline. This CDR3 contains 13 residues. The V and J ends lost 8 bases and 3 bases respectively, with 11 bases between them. CDR3 amino acids: CASSRDLYNEQFF. Here the CDR3 DNA reads TGTGCCAGCTCTCGGGATCTCTACAATGAGCAGTTCTTC.